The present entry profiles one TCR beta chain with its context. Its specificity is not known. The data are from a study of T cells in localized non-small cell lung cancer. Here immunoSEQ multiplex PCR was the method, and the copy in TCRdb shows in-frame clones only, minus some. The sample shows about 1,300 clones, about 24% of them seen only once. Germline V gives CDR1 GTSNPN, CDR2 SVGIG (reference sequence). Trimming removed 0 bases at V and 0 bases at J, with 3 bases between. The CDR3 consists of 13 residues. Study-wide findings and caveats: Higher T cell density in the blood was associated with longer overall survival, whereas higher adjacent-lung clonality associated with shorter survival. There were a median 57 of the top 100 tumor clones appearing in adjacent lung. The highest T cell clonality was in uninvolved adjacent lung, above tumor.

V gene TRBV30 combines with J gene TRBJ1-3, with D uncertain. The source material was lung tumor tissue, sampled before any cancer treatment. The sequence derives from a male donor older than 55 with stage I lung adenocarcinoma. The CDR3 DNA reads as TGTGCCTGGAGTGTAAACTCTGGAAACACCATATATTTT. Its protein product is CAWSVNSGNTIYF.